The entry below gives a single T cell receptor (beta chain) sequence along with its context. Its specificity is not known. Lesional scalp punch biopsies and peripheral blood came from alopecia areata patients. Losses at the gene ends were 2 bases for V and 0 bases for J; bases not matched to a gene: 12. Per germline, CDR1 ENHRY and CDR2 SYGVKD. This CDR3 spans 18 amino acids. The record originates from a study of CD8+ T cells in alopecia areata. Study in general: Among treated patients, oral tofacitinib was administered at 5 to 10 mg twice daily.

Sequencing templates came from extracted RNA that was reverse transcribed into cDNA. Clones were read by immunoSEQ multiplex PCR, and TCRdb kept only the in-frame ones, dropping some. The sample records 9,000 to 15,000 clones, over 55% being singletons. Study-level results: Affected lesional scalp, above all in alopecia totalis/universalis, was more clonal than normal scalp.

The sequencing input was skin. This TCR came from a human donor with alopecia areata. The gene calls are TRBV10-3 and TRBJ2-5; 7 positions match TRBD2. CDR3 region: CAISEKGRSGDDQETQYF. DNA for the CDR3: TGTGCCATCAGTGAGAAGGGTAGGAGCGGGGATGACCAAGAGACCCAGTACTTC.